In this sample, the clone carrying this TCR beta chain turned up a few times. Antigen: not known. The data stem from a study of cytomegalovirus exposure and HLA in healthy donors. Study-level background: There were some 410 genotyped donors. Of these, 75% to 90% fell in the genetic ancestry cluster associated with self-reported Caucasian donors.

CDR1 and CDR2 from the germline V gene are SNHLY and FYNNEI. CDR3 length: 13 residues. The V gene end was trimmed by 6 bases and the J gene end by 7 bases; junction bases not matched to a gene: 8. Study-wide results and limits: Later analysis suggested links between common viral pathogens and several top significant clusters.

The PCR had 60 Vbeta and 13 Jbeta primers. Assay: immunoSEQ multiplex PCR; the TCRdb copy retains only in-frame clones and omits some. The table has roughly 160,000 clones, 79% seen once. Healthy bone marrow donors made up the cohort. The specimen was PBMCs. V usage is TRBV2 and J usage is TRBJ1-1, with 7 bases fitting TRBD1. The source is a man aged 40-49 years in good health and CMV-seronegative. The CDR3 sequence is CASRSDRANEAFF. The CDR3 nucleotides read TGTGCCAGCAGGAGTGACAGGGCTAATGAAGCTTTCTTT.